These 28 T cell receptor beta chains were sequenced from one sample in a study of T cells in Graves' hyperthyroidism and ophthalmopathy. It was RNA transcripts that yielded the amplified TCR beta CDR3 regions. HTBI primers were employed in a first-round RT-PCR of the TCR CDR3. MiXCR, run by TCRdb on the multiplex PCR reads, gives a single entry per CDR3 protein. The data contain hundreds of thousands of distinct CDR3 sequences, around 20% of them singletons. The material sequenced was blood. The receptor set was obtained from a young man with Graves' ophthalmopathy.

This clonotype was counted a few times. The chain joins TRBV3-1 to TRBJ2-7; 12 positions agree with TRBD2. Germline CDR1 LGHDT, CDR2 YNNKEL (reference sequence). This CDR3 is 16 amino acids long. The junction had 10 bases not matched to a gene; V was cut back by 4 bases and J by 6 bases. The CDR3 nucleotides read TGTGCCAGCAGCCCTGCATGGACTAGCGGGAAGGGCGAGCAGTACTTC. It yields the protein CASSPAWTSGKGEQYF.

This clonotype has ten or more counts. This rearrangement joins TRBV5-5 to TRBJ2-2; 9 nucleotides align to TRBD1. Germline V lookup: CDR1 SGHKS, CDR2 YYEKEE (reference sequence). V was clipped by 3 bases and J by 4 bases; unmatched bases: 4. The CDR3 is made up of 15 amino acids. Here the CDR3 DNA reads TGTGCCAGCAGCTCGGGACAGGGCGTCACCGGGGAGCTGTTTTTT. It yields the protein CASSSGQGVTGELFF.

In its sample, this clonotype was seen a few times. This chain connects TRBV20-1 to TRBJ2-7; D possibly corresponds to TRBD2 (6 bases). The CDR3 covers 13 residues. The germline V gene has CDR1 DFQATT and CDR2 SNEGSKA (reference sequence). Trimming pared 7 bases from V and 5 bases from J, leaving 18 bases between. DNA for the CDR3: TGCAGTGGGGGTCGTGGAGGGAGCGACGAGCAGTACTTC. Translation gives CSGGRGGSDEQYF.

This chain uses TRBV6-5 with TRBJ2-2; 7 bases line up with TRBD2. V shed 2 bases and J 3 bases; nucleotides not matched to a gene: 6. The CDR3 is 16 residues long. CDR1 is MNHEY and CDR2 is SVGAGI in the germline V gene. CDR3 protein: CASSYGGVGDTGELFF. CDR3 DNA sequence: TGTGCCAGCAGTTACGGGGGGGTAGGGGACACCGGGGAGCTGTTTTTT.

This clonotype was recorded at least ten times. The gene calls are TRBV28 and TRBJ2-7; 12 nucleotides match TRBD1. V lost 4 bases, J lost 5 bases, and 3 bases stayed unmatched. This CDR3 has 14 amino acids. Germline assignment: CDR1 MDHEN and CDR2 SYDVKM. CDR3 amino acids: CASSSGTGGDEQYF. Written as DNA, the CDR3 is TGTGCCAGCAGTTCCGGGACAGGGGGCGACGAGCAGTACTTC.

The chain is built from TRBV12-3 or TRBV12-4 and TRBJ2-4; 15 nucleotides align to TRBD2. V shed 6 bases and J 0 bases; nucleotides not matched to a gene: 9. The CDR3 has 19 residues. CDR3 protein: CASRGLAGGQWVAKNIQYF. DNA of the CDR3: TGTGCCAGCAGAGGACTAGCGGGAGGGCAATGGGTAGCCAAAAACATTCAGTACTTC.

This clonotype was observed many times. The genes are TRBV11-2 and TRBJ2-7; D not certain. The CDR3 runs 13 residues. V shed 5 bases and J shed 3 bases, with 11 bases lying between them. The germline V gene has CDR1 SGHAT and CDR2 FQNNGV. The CDR3 bases are TGTGCCAGCAGCGGCTTGGTAGGCTACGAGCAGTACTTC. It encodes CASSGLVGYEQYF.

The chain has TRBV5-1 and TRBJ2-1; D call uncertain. The CDR3 spans 12 residues. Germline V gene data show CDR1 as SGHRS and CDR2 as YFSETQ. Trimming stripped 0 bases from V and 10 bases from J, with 8 bases between. CDR3 in amino acids: CASSLAAQEQFF. The CDR3 bases are TGCGCCAGCAGCTTGGCGGCTCAGGAGCAGTTCTTC.

Many counts were recorded for this clonotype. V and J are TRBV5-1 and TRBJ2-7, with 7 positions matching TRBD1. Germline assignment: CDR1 SGHRS and CDR2 YFSETQ. The CDR3 consists of 15 residues. V lost 4 bases, J lost 2 bases, and 9 bases stayed unmatched. In DNA form, the CDR3 reads TGCGCCAGCAGCCCAGGGGGTGCGGAAGCCTACGAGCAGTACTTC. Translation gives CASSPGGAEAYEQYF.

In this sample, this clonotype turned up many times. The chain joins TRBV2 to TRBJ1-1; D gene ambiguous. CDR3 length equals 14 residues. Germline V CDR1 and CDR2: SNHLY, FYNNEI. V lost 2 bases and J 1 base, leaving 8 bases between the germline ends. The CDR3 DNA sequence: TGTGCCAGCAGTGAATCCCGGGGGAACACTGAAGCTTTCTTT. Translation gives CASSESRGNTEAFF.

This clonotype was detected only a few times. V and J are TRBV14 and TRBJ2-4, with a weak D call TRBD1 (6 bases). V gave up 3 bases and J gave up 0 bases, with 12 bases separating them. This CDR3 comprises 16 residues. Looked up from germline, CDR1 is SGHDN and CDR2 is FVKESK. CDR3 region: CASSQIGGLAKNIQYF. The CDR3 region has the DNA TGTGCCAGCAGCCAGATAGGGGGATTAGCCAAAAACATTCAGTACTTC.

This clonotype was detected a few times. This rearrangement joins TRBV20-1 to TRBJ2-7, with 10 bases lining up with TRBD2. The germline gives CDR1 DFQATT, CDR2 SNEGSKA (reference sequence). Trimming removed 0 bases from V and 9 bases from J; junction bases left unmatched: 17. The CDR3 runs 17 residues. The CDR3 region has the DNA TGCAGTGCTAGAGATTTTGGGGCTAGCGGGAGAAGAACGGTGCAGTACTTC. Its protein is CSARDFGASGRRTVQYF.

This clonotype was counted only a few times. V and J are TRBV11-2 and TRBJ2-1; D not certain. With 2 bases removed from V and 5 bases from J, the gap between germline ends came to 16 bases. In germline, CDR1 is SGHAT, CDR2 FQNNGV. The CDR3 consists of 16 residues. The CDR3 bases are TGTGCCAGCAGCTTAATTAACTGGGAAGCCGACAATGAGCAGTTCTTC. Translating it yields CASSLINWEADNEQFF.

The genes are TRBV7-9 and TRBJ2-7; TRBD1 aligns across 8 bases. V lost 5 bases, J lost 4 bases, and 13 bases stayed unmatched. The V gene's germline CDR1 is SEHNR and CDR2 FQNEAQ (reference sequence). CDR3 length: 16 residues. The CDR3, as DNA: TGTGCCAGCAGCAGAGGACAGGGCGAGGAGAAATACGAGCAGTACTTC. Translation: CASSRGQGEEKYEQYF.

In its sample, this clonotype was seen a few times. J is TRBJ2-1 and V is TRBV10-1; 8 positions match TRBD2. Germline values: CDR1 WNHNN, CDR2 SYGVQD (reference sequence). With 0 bases clipped from V and 8 bases from J, the junction kept 9 bases outside the gene matches. The CDR3 runs 16 residues. This CDR3 is CASSESTAGGVDEQFF. CDR3 nucleotides: TGCGCCAGCAGTGAGTCGACGGCGGGAGGTGTGGATGAGCAGTTCTTC.

To note about this clonotype: This clone may be a read error of a much larger clone one base away. The chain carries TRBV19 and TRBJ1-1; no clear D. CDR1 LNHDA and CDR2 SQIVND come from the germline V gene (reference sequence). The CDR3 has 13 residues. The CDR3 coding sequence is TGTGCCAGAAGTATGGCGCTGAACACTGAAGCTTTCTTT. Translating it yields CARSMALNTEAFF.

The V and J genes are TRBV6-5 and TRBJ2-1; TRBD2 matches at 12 bases. Germline-derived CDR1 and CDR2 are MNHEY and SVGAGI. Trimming cost V 3 bases and J 5 bases; bases outside gene matches: 11. CDR3 size: 18 residues. The DNA for the CDR3 is TGTGCCAGCAGTTATTTGACTAGCGGGGGTATTGGGAACAATGAGCAGTTCTTC. It yields the protein CASSYLTSGGIGNNEQFF.

This clonotype came up many times. The chain is built from TRBV12-3 or TRBV12-4 and TRBJ2-1, with D possibly TRBD2 on 6 matching bases. The CDR3 has 14 amino acids. The V and J ends lost 6 bases and 5 bases respectively, with 14 bases between them. CDR3 sequence (DNA): TGTGCCAGCAGCCAGCGTAGCGGACACAATGAGCAGTTCTTC. Translation gives CASSQRSGHNEQFF.

The chain joins TRBV20-1 to TRBJ2-7; 7 bases line up with TRBD1. J was trimmed by 5 bases and V by 3 bases; bases with no gene match: 4. This CDR3 is built from 12 residues. Germline CDR1 and CDR2: DFQATT and SNEGSKA (reference sequence). CDR3 coding DNA: TGCAGTGCTAGCGCAACAGGGGACGAGCAGTACTTC. This encodes CSASATGDEQYF.

V is TRBV6-1 and J is TRBJ2-7; the D gene could be TRBD1 or TRBD2 (5 bases each). V shed 2 bases and J shed 2 bases, with 19 bases lying between them. Germline values: CDR1 MNHNS, CDR2 SASEGT. CDR3 length: 17 residues. The CDR3 nucleotides are TGTGCCAGCAGTGAATTGAGGGGCGATTGGAGTCCCTACGAGCAGTACTTC. This translates into CASSELRGDWSPYEQYF.

A few counts support this clonotype. The junction shows a germline mismatch at one end, possibly a read error. V is TRBV4-1 and J is TRBJ2-2, with D perhaps matching TRBD2 (5 bases). This CDR3 spans 15 amino acids. Germline values: CDR1 MGHRA, CDR2 YSYEKL. The CDR3 spells CASSQAVSNTGELFF. In DNA form, the CDR3 reads TGCGCCAGCAGTCAAGCGGTATCGAACACCGGGGAGCTGTTTTTT.

The V call is TRBV20-1, the J call TRBJ2-7; TRBD2 might be the D (5 bases). The CDR3 covers 13 residues. Trimming cost V 5 bases and J 5 bases, with 16 bases left between them. The germline V gene encodes CDR1 DFQATT and CDR2 SNEGSKA (reference sequence). CDR3 residues: CSAGPLEVHEQYF. The CDR3 DNA reads TGCAGTGCTGGGCCGCTGGAGGTACACGAGCAGTACTTC.

To note about this clonotype: One end of the junction varies from germline; a read error may be responsible. The V and J genes are TRBV28 and TRBJ1-6; tentatively, D is TRBD1 (6 bases). The CDR3 has 14 amino acids. Germline V CDR1 and CDR2: MDHEN, SYDVKM. The CDR3, as DNA: TGTGCCGGCAGTTTGCAGGGGCACGATTCACCCCTCCACTTT. Translation: CAGSLQGHDSPLHF.

This clonotype appeared a few times. The V and J genes are TRBV7-2 and TRBJ1-5; D is perhaps TRBD1 (5 bases). With 0 bases removed from V and 5 bases from J, the gap between germline ends came to 14 bases. The length of the CDR3 is 16 residues. Germline V CDR1 and CDR2: SGHTA, FQGNSA. In DNA form, the CDR3 reads TGTGCCAGCAGCTTAGCGGGGCAGGGCTCTCATCAGCCCCAGCATTTT. Protein product: CASSLAGQGSHQPQHF.

This clonotype showed up many times. The CDR3 here is CASGPGHKYHNEQFF. In DNA form, the CDR3 reads TGTGCCAGCGGCCCGGGGCACAAATACCACAATGAGCAGTTCTTC. The genes are TRBV2 and TRBJ2-1, with D perhaps given as TRBD1 or TRBD2 (5 bases each). The V gene's germline CDR1 is SNHLY and CDR2 FYNNEI. CDR3 length: 15 amino acids. Trimming shortened V by 8 bases and J by 5 bases, and 19 bases separated the two germline ends.

The CDR3 loop reads CASSPDWDRGGEQYF. CDR3 coding DNA: TGTGCCAGCTCACCTGATTGGGACAGGGGCGGCGAGCAGTACTTC. V usage is TRBV18 and J usage is TRBJ2-7; TRBD1 agrees at 10 bases. Germline V lookup: CDR1 KGHSH, CDR2 LQKENI. This CDR3 is 15 amino acids long. The V gene end was trimmed by 3 bases and the J gene end by 6 bases; junction bases not matched to a gene: 8.

This clonotype showed up just a few times. The rearrangement links TRBV5-6 to TRBJ2-1; TRBD2 agrees at 10 bases. The V gene's germline CDR1 is SGHDT and CDR2 YYEEEE. This CDR3 is built from 17 residues. Trimming took 1 base from V and 5 from J; bases not matched to a gene: 9. CDR3 bases: TGTGCCAGCAGCTTGTTATCTGGGACTAGCGAAAACAATGAGCAGTTCTTC. The encoded protein is CASSLLSGTSENNEQFF.

This chain joins TRBV6-1 and TRBJ1-4, with D unclear. V was trimmed by 1 base and J by 10 bases, leaving 22 bases between them. The CDR3 sequence is 17 residues long. CDR1 is MNHNS and CDR2 is SASEGT in the germline V gene. CDR3 in DNA: TGTGCCAGCAGTGAAGAGCAGGTTGCGGGTGGGTGGAGAAAACTGTTTTTT. This translates into CASSEEQVAGGWRKLFF.